One and the same sample provided the 4 T cell receptor beta chains below, sequenced in a study of neurological immune-mediated disorders. One entry per CDR3 protein, called by TCRdb with MiXCR from the 5' RACE reads. The repertoire includes 70,000 or so distinct CDR3 sequences, more than 3% of them detected once, and 4% to 6.5% sits in the top ten. The sequenced sample was PBMCs. The receptors were gathered from a woman in her fifties or sixties with multiple sclerosis.

This clonotype came up many times. The J gene is TRBJ1-1, the V gene TRBV6-6; TRBD1 aligns across 7 bases. V trimming: 6 bases; J trimming: 7 bases; junction bases outside the gene matches: 14. The CDR3 consists of 15 residues. Looked up from germline, CDR1 is MNHNY and CDR2 is SVGAGI (reference sequence). The CDR3 DNA is TGTGCCAGCAGCCTCCAGGGGGGCGCTAGGGGTGAAGCTTTCTTT. Translated: CASSLQGGARGEAFF.

This clonotype was counted at least ten times. The chain employs TRBV20-1 and TRBJ2-4, with a weak D call TRBD1 (6 bases). V lost 0 bases and J 14 bases, leaving 11 bases between the germline ends. CDR1 is DFQATT and CDR2 is SNEGSKA in the germline V gene (reference sequence). The CDR3 covers 11 residues. The CDR3 loop is CSARDVPGEYF. The CDR3 coding sequence is TGCAGTGCTAGAGATGTGCCAGGGGAGTACTTC.

There are many counts of this clonotype. The genes are TRBV24-1 and TRBJ2-1; 11 bases agree with TRBD2. The CDR3 length is 15 residues. With 6 bases clipped from V and 4 bases from J, the junction kept 4 bases outside the gene matches. Germline CDR1 and CDR2: KGHDR and SFDVKD. The CDR3 spells CATSKTSGTYNEQFF. CDR3 bases: TGTGCCACCAGTAAGACTAGCGGGACGTACAATGAGCAGTTCTTC.

The sample holds many counts of this clonotype. The genes are TRBV7-9 and TRBJ1-1; the match to TRBD1 covers 8 bases. Per the germline V gene, CDR1 is SEHNR and CDR2 is FQNEAQ (reference sequence). V dropped 5 bases and J dropped 10; count of bases not matched to a gene: 12. This CDR3 spans 14 amino acids. For the CDR3, the DNA is TGTGCCAGCAGCCCGATGGGACAGGTCCTTAGAGCTTTCTTT. Protein product: CASSPMGQVLRAFF. The complete variable domain, with remaining parts taken from reference TRBV7-9 and TRBJ1-1, reads DTGVSQNPRHKITKRGQNVTFRCDPISEHNRLYWYRQTLGQGPEFLTYFQNEAQLEKSRLLSDRFSAERPKGSFSTLEIQRTEQGDSAMYLCASSPMGQVLRAFFGQGTRLTVV.